This record concerns one T cell receptor beta chain sequence. The antigen is not known. The data belong to a study of monozygotic twins with inflammatory bowel disease. Study conclusions and caveats: Reduced clonotype sharing with other individuals was observed in IBD patients relative to healthy twins, especially with disease activity. Concordance status among twins (concordant versus discordant) showed no link to repertoire similarity, possibly from limited power.

Per the germline V gene, CDR1 is SEHNR and CDR2 is FQNEAQ (reference sequence). The CDR3 totals 16 residues. Unsorted whole blood yielded the total RNA, with T cells left unselected. The cDNA of both the TCRalpha and TCRbeta chains was subjected to two nested PCRs of 16 and 9 cycles. Reanalyzing the 5' RACE reads, TCRdb keeps one entry per CDR3 protein, without DNA. This listing includes some 300,000 distinct CDR3 sequences. The sample consisted of blood. The rearrangement joins TRBV7-9 to TRBJ2-2; TCRdb's assignment of TRBD1 cannot be checked, as there is no DNA. This TCR derives from a human donor with ulcerative colitis or Crohn's disease, or a healthy co-twin of an affected twin (not recorded which). CDR3 sequence reads: CASSIRDRANTGELFF. Together with reference TRBV7-9 and TRBJ2-2, the CDR3 gives the full variable domain: DTGVSQNPRHKITKRGQNVTFRCDPISEHNRLYWYRQTLGQGPEFLTYFQNEAQLEKSRLLSDRFSAERPKGSFSTLEIQRTEQGDSAMYLCASSIRDRANTGELFFGEGSRLTVL.